A selection of T cell receptor beta chains follows, all from one sample in a study of human T cells and chemical hapten exposure. TCRdb redid the calling of the RACE reads with MiXCR, one entry per CDR3 protein. The sample has fewer than 85,000 distinct CDR3 sequences; about 9.4% are singletons. The sample was whole blood, taken in connection with sensitization to the hapten diphenylcyclopropenone (DPC). Receptors were obtained from a woman aged 25-40 years with alopecia areata. Some clones in this sample may be carry-over from other donors' samples. Both conserved end residues are part of each CDR3. A D gene is named only where the DNA matches it firmly. Not every row has a clone size; where given, it reads once, few, many or a size class.

d_call: NA
clone_size: many
j_call: TRBJ2-7
v_call: TRBV2
cdr3_nt: TGTGCCAGCATGGACTGGGCTACTACGGGCGAGCAGTACTTC
cdr3_aa: CASMDWATTGEQYF

d_call: NA
clone_size: few
j_call: TRBJ2-3
v_call: TRBV4-2
cdr3_nt: TGTGCCAGCAGCCAGGCCGAAGCTAGCACAGATACGCAGTATTTT
cdr3_aa: CASSQAEASTDTQYF

d_call: NA
clone_size: many
j_call: TRBJ2-1
v_call: TRBV5-6
cdr3_nt: TGTGCCAGCAGCTTGAGTCAGTCCCCCTACAATGAGCAGTTCTTC
cdr3_aa: CASSLSQSPYNEQFF

d_call: NA
clone_size: many
j_call: TRBJ1-1
v_call: TRBV6-5
cdr3_nt: TGTGCCAGCAGGACGACGGGAGGGACTGAAGCTTTCTTT
cdr3_aa: CASRTTGGTEAFF

d_call: TRBD1
clone_size: few
j_call: TRBJ2-2
v_call: TRBV7-8
cdr3_nt: TGTGCCAGCAGTGTACAGGGGGCACGGACCGGGGAGCTGTTTTTT
cdr3_aa: CASSVQGARTGELFF

d_call: TRBD1
clone_size: NA
j_call: TRBJ2-1
v_call: TRBV6-6
cdr3_nt: TGTGCCAGCAGCCAACGAACAGGGGGGTCCTACAATGAGCAGTTCTTC
cdr3_aa: CASSQRTGGSYNEQFF

d_call: NA
clone_size: many
j_call: TRBJ1-1
v_call: TRBV4-3
cdr3_nt: TGCGCCAGCAGCCAATCCCTACAGGGATCCACTGAAGCTTTCTTT
cdr3_aa: CASSQSLQGSTEAFF

d_call: NA
clone_size: NA
j_call: TRBJ2-7
v_call: TRBV2
cdr3_nt: TGTGCCAGCAAAATACAGGGTTCCTACGAGCAGTACTTC
cdr3_aa: CASKIQGSYEQYF

d_call: TRBD2
clone_size: few
j_call: TRBJ2-1
v_call: TRBV11-2
cdr3_nt: TGTGCCAGCAGCCGTCCGGGACTAGCGACGTCCGATGAGCAGTTCTTC
cdr3_aa: CASSRPGLATSDEQFF

d_call: NA
clone_size: many
j_call: TRBJ2-2
v_call: TRBV5-4
cdr3_nt: TGTGCCAGCAGCTTGGCGGAGGGACGGGACACCGGGGAGCTGTTTTTT
cdr3_aa: CASSLAEGRDTGELFF

d_call: NA
clone_size: few
j_call: TRBJ1-5
v_call: TRBV5-1
cdr3_nt: TGCGCCAGCAGCCTACGCGGGGGCAATCAGCCCCAGCATTTT
cdr3_aa: CASSLRGGNQPQHF

d_call: NA
clone_size: few
j_call: TRBJ1-1
v_call: TRBV30
cdr3_nt: TGTGCCTGGAGTGTACCAGGGTTGAACACTGAAGCTTTCTTT
cdr3_aa: CAWSVPGLNTEAFF

d_call: NA
clone_size: once
j_call: TRBJ2-7
v_call: TRBV28
cdr3_nt: TGTGCCAGCAGACGACTCGCCGGGCGGGGCGGCGAGCAGTACTTC
cdr3_aa: CASRRLAGRGGEQYF

d_call: TRBD1
clone_size: NA
j_call: TRBJ2-1
v_call: TRBV5-1
cdr3_nt: TGCGCCAGCAGCTTGGAGGGACAGGGCGATGAGCAGTTCTTC
cdr3_aa: CASSLEGQGDEQFF

d_call: TRBD1
clone_size: NA
j_call: TRBJ1-6
v_call: TRBV4-3
cdr3_nt: TGCGCCAGCAGCCAGGACAGGAAAAGCTCCTATAATTCACCCCTCCACTTT
cdr3_aa: CASSQDRKSSYNSPLHF

d_call: NA
clone_size: few
j_call: TRBJ1-3
v_call: TRBV5-5
cdr3_nt: TGTGCCAGCAGCTTGAATGCCGTCTCTGGAAACACCATATATTTT
cdr3_aa: CASSLNAVSGNTIYF

d_call: NA
clone_size: many
j_call: TRBJ1-3
v_call: TRBV6-5
cdr3_nt: TGTGCCAGCAGTTACTCTGGCGACAACTCTGGAAACACCATATATTTT
cdr3_aa: CASSYSGDNSGNTIYF

d_call: NA
clone_size: few
j_call: TRBJ2-1
v_call: TRBV7-6
cdr3_nt: TGTGCCAGCAGCGCGACGGGGCTCCCCAATGAGCAGTTCTTC
cdr3_aa: CASSATGLPNEQFF